The next 5 T cell receptor beta chains were all read from a single sample in a study of T-cell reconstitution after alpha-beta-depleted transplantation in children. Using unique molecular identifiers, the investigators prepared the TCRbeta library. TCRdb reprocessed the PCR reads with MiXCR, giving one entry per CDR3 protein. The sample lists fewer than 350,000 distinct CDR3 sequences, 11% seen once, with 23% in the top ten. Sequences were derived from peripheral blood, sampled 180 days after TCRalphabeta/CD19-depleted stem cell transplant. The source is a male patient aged 2 to 10 who had a stem cell transplant for chronic granulomatous disease, so the T cells may come from the graft donor.

Many counts were recorded for this clonotype. This rearrangement joins TRBV4-1 to TRBJ2-7, with D possibly being TRBD1 or TRBD2 (5 bases each). Germline values: CDR1 MGHRA, CDR2 YSYEKL. V shed 4 bases and J shed 4 bases, with 11 bases lying between them. The CDR3 is 13 amino acids. The CDR3 nucleotides read TGCGCCAGCAGCCCTGGAGAGGGGTACGAGCAGTACTTC. Its protein product is CASSPGEGYEQYF.

This clonotype was seen repeatedly, ten times or more. CDR3 nucleotides: TGCGCCAGCGGACCCCCGGGACTAGCTACAGATACGCAGTATTTT. It translates to CASGPPGLATDTQYF. The chain links TRBV5-1 to TRBJ2-3; 9 bases line up with TRBD2. In germline, CDR1 is SGHRS, CDR2 YFSETQ. Germline trimming cut 7 bases from V and 3 bases from J; bases unmatched to any gene: 9. The CDR3 is 15 amino acids.

This clonotype was observed at least ten times. This chain connects TRBV4-3 to TRBJ1-6; D is possibly TRBD1 (5 bases). Germline V gene data show CDR1 as LGHNA and CDR2 as YSLEER. Deletions cut 4 bases from V and 7 bases from J, with 20 bases between. There are 17 residues in the CDR3. The CDR3 DNA reads as TGCGCCAGCAGCCTACAGAACCAGGGACTGCGCAATTCACCCCTCCACTTT. It codes for CASSLQNQGLRNSPLHF.

On this clonotype: Just one base apart from a much larger clone, this may be a read error. CDR3 DNA: TGCAGTGCTAAAACTAGCGGAGCCCTCAGACGGACCTACGAGCAGTACTTC. Protein product: CSAKTSGALRRTYEQYF. The V and J genes are TRBV20-1 and TRBJ2-7, with 8 bases fitting TRBD2. The CDR3 has 17 amino acids. J lost 2 bases, V lost 4 bases, and 16 bases had no gene match. Germline V gene sequence: CDR1 DFQATT, CDR2 SNEGSKA (reference sequence).

This clonotype was seen ten or more times. J is TRBJ1-2 and V is TRBV6-2 or TRBV6-3; D is unresolved. The germline V and J ends were trimmed by 4 bases and 6 bases, with 9 bases remaining between them. This CDR3 is 12 amino acids long. Germline assignment: CDR1 MNHEY and CDR2 SVGEGT. CDR3 coding DNA: TGTGCCAGCAGTTCTAGTCGGGATGGCTACACCTTC. Encoded protein: CASSSSRDGYTF.